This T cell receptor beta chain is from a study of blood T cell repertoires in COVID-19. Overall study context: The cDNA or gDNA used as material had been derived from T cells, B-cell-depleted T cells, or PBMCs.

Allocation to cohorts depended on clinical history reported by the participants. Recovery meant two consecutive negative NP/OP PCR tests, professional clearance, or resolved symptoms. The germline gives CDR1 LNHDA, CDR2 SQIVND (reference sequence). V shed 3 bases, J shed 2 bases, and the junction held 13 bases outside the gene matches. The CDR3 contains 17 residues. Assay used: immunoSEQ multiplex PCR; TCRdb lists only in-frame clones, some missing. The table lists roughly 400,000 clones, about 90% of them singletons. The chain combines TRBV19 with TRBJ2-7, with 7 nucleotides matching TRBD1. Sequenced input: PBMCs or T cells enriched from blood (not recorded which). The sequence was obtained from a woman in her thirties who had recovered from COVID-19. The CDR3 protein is CASSMGWWGQSPYEQYF. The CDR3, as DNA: TGTGCCAGTAGTATGGGATGGTGGGGACAGAGTCCCTACGAGCAGTACTTC.